Described below is a single TCR beta chain sequence and its context. The data were produced by immunoSEQ multiplex PCR, yet TCRdb's version contains in-frame clones alone and is incomplete. The sample yields under 250,000 clones, roughly four fifths seen once. The data belong to a study of blood T cell repertoires in COVID-19. At the level of the study: PBMCs, B-cell-depleted T cells, or T cells provided the cDNA or gDNA that made up the material.

V dropped 1 base and J dropped 2 bases, with 10 bases sitting between them. This CDR3 spans 15 amino acids. Germline loops: CDR1 SGHTA, CDR2 FQGNSA. The chain has TRBV7-2 and TRBJ2-3; maybe TRBD2 (7 bases). Sequencing was performed on peripheral blood. The receptor comes from a woman in her 40s with acute or convalescent COVID-19. The CDR3 sequence: CASSLVGGDTDTQYF. In nucleotides, the CDR3 is TGTGCCAGCAGCTTAGTAGGGGGGGACACAGATACGCAGTATTTT.